A selection of T cell receptor beta chains follows, all from one sample in a study of cytomegalovirus exposure and HLA in healthy donors. Assay used: immunoSEQ multiplex PCR; TCRdb lists only in-frame clones, some missing. The sample carries fewer than 250,000 clones, approximately 82% recorded once. Sequences were obtained from PBMCs. These receptors came from a man aged 35-49 years in good health and CMV-seropositive. The conserved cysteine and the conserved F or W are not part of the CDR3 here. Each record gives: V gene, CDR3 protein.

>TRBV4-1
ASRRLSSGYNEQF
>TRBV5-1
ASSYGLSGIGYEQY
>TRBV19
ASSTSDRGFSQPQH
>TRBV5-6
ASSFLVAEKLF
>TRBV5-1
ASTGSYEQY
>TRBV9
ASSGGINTQY
>TRBV10-3
AISETSSSYNEQF
>TRBV4-2
ASSRPPGQGDEQY
>TRBV5-1
ASSLEARSDTQY
>TRBV5-1
ASSLNGAGELF
>TRBV2
ASITRTGLNGYEQY
>TRBV7-2
ASSLGGQTYNEQF
>TRBV27
ASSPSRGVSSYEQY
>TRBV25-1
ASSFAGTQY
>TRBV5-1
ASGSGTGGSETQY
>TRBV7-9
ASSFTGTRAETQY
>TRBV29-1
SVEWGGTMGRGYT
>TRBV27
ASSPGQPQPQH
>TRBV30
AWSPIGVQVKLF
>TRBV10-3
AISEGQGYQPQH
>TRBV2
ANIGLAGGNIQY
>TRBV9
ASSVGGRGILGAGELF
>TRBV2
ASSPYGAGWVQY
>TRBV4-1
ASSQDRGIYEQY
>TRBV19
ASSLYSSYEQY
>TRBV11-2
ASSLVLRTGATEAF
>TRBV7-8
ASSPTGTTKIKNSQY
>TRBV4-1
ASSQGHSGANGLT
>TRBV6-5
ASSYSGGPGETQY
>TRBV6-5
ASSLTGALNSPLH
>TRBV5-6
ASSFNGRETQY
>TRBV14
ASSQESGTWAGNEQF
>TRBV19
ASSIGHQQYEQY
>TRBV11-1
ASSPDRGYGYT
>TRBV10-3
AISEPTSGVADTQY
>TRBV7-3
ASSLTTGLRENSPLH
>TRBV28
ASRGGGGGTYEQY
>TRBV11-1
ASSLGQGNSYEQY
>TRBV27
ASSPGDRAGYT
>TRBV7-2
ASSHGTRWDTDTQY
>TRBV4-2
ASSQVREKLF
>TRBV11-2
ASSLVRDGKLF
>TRBV5-4
ASSLKTSGDNEQF
>TRBV5-4
ASSSPSRGNTEAF
>TRBV11-2
ASSLGQGAGNTIY